The next 16 T cell receptor beta chains were all read from a single sample in a study of cytomegalovirus exposure and HLA in healthy donors. Primers: 60 Vbeta forward and 13 Jbeta reverse. Sequencing was performed with immunoSEQ multiplex PCR; in TCRdb, only in-frame clones are kept and a portion is missing. Its clone listing holds around 200,000 clones. Sequencing was carried out using PBMCs. The receptors originated from a woman in her twenties or thirties in good health and CMV-seropositive.

The V gene is TRBV7-9, the J gene TRBJ1-5, with D maybe TRBD1 (5 bases). V lost 5 bases and J lost 2, with 16 bases in between. Germline values: CDR1 SEHNR, CDR2 FQNEAQ (reference sequence). CDR3 length: 16 residues. The CDR3 loop is CASSQDGGGGNQPQHF. In DNA form, the CDR3 reads TGTGCCAGCAGCCAAGACGGGGGAGGGGGCAATCAGCCCCAGCATTTT.

The chain employs TRBV29-1 and TRBJ2-2, with D possibly TRBD2 on 5 matching bases. Germline V CDR1 and CDR2: SQVTM, ANQGSEA. This CDR3 region has 13 residues. V was clipped by 6 bases and J by 1 base, with 9 bases between them. The DNA of the CDR3 is TGCAGCGTACCTGGACTGAACACCGGGGAGCTGTTTTTT. It specifies CSVPGLNTGELFF.

The chain recombines TRBV30 with TRBJ1-1; possibly TRBD1 for D (6 bases). Trimming left V 3 bases short and J 5 bases short, with 10 bases between. From germline, CDR1 is GTSNPN and CDR2 SVGIG (reference sequence). This CDR3 contains 12 residues. CDR3 coding DNA: TGTGCCTGGAGCAGGGGTTGGACTGAAGCTTTCTTT. Amino acid sequence: CAWSRGWTEAFF. Full variable domain (outside the CDR3, taken from reference TRBV30 and TRBJ1-1): SQTIHQWPATLVQPVGSPLSLECTVEGTSNPNLYWYRQAAGRGLQLLFYSVGIGQISSEVPQNLSASRPQDRQFILSSKKLLLSDSGFYLCAWSRGWTEAFFGQGTRLTVV.

This chain uses TRBV4-2 with TRBJ2-2; possible D gene TRBD1, 6 bases. V was clipped by 1 base and J by 1 base, with 10 bases between them. Germline V gene sequence: CDR1 LGHNA, CDR2 YNFKEQ. The CDR3 extends over 16 amino acids. CDR3 in amino acids: CASSQGSGQNTGELFF. Written as DNA, the CDR3 is TGTGCCAGCAGCCAAGGTTCGGGACAGAACACCGGGGAGCTGTTTTTT.

V usage is TRBV4-1 and J usage is TRBJ2-5, with 7 bases lining up with TRBD2. The germline V gene encodes CDR1 MGHRA and CDR2 YSYEKL. V gave up 2 bases and J gave up 7 bases; unmatched junction bases: 10. This CDR3 is built from 15 residues. CDR3 amino acids: CASSQPGGGRLTQYF. DNA of the CDR3: TGCGCCAGCAGCCAACCTGGTGGCGGGAGATTGACCCAGTACTTC.

The chain uses TRBV4-3 and TRBJ2-1; a possible D gene is TRBD2 (6 bases). This CDR3 contains 14 residues. Germline-derived CDR1 and CDR2 are LGHNA and YSLEER. The ends were cut back, 1 base at V and 8 bases at J, with 12 bases in the middle. The CDR3 is CASSQVGSIDEQFF. The CDR3 DNA sequence: TGCGCCAGCAGCCAAGTCGGGAGTATAGATGAGCAGTTCTTC.

This chain links TRBV9 with TRBJ2-7; 7 bases agree with TRBD2. The trim removed 1 base at V and 6 bases at J, leaving 7 bases unmatched. The V gene's germline CDR1 is SGDLS and CDR2 YYNGEE. The CDR3 spans 14 residues. CDR3 in amino acids: CASSVWGGSAEQYF. DNA of the CDR3: TGTGCCAGCAGCGTATGGGGGGGATCGGCCGAGCAGTACTTC.

The chain couples TRBV19 to TRBJ2-5, with TRBD1 matching over 7 bases. Trimming removed 6 bases from V and 0 bases from J; junction bases left unmatched: 7. Per the germline V gene, CDR1 is LNHDA and CDR2 is SQIVND (reference sequence). The CDR3 is 15 residues long. CDR3 coding DNA: TGTGCCAGTAGGAAACAAGGGACAGACCAAGAGACCCAGTACTTC. It encodes CASRKQGTDQETQYF.

The chain uses TRBV18 and TRBJ2-5; no clear D. The CDR3 spans 12 residues. Germline CDR1 is KGHSH and CDR2 is LQKENI. Trimming cost V 5 bases and J 2 bases, with 6 bases left between them. CDR3 loop: CASSFPQETQYF. The CDR3 region has the DNA TGTGCCAGCTCATTCCCTCAAGAGACCCAGTACTTC. The complete variable domain, with remaining parts taken from reference TRBV18 and TRBJ2-5, reads NAGVMQNPRHLVRRRGQEARLRCSPMKGHSHVYWYRQLPEEGLKFMVYLQKENIIDESGMPKERFSAEFPKEGPSILRIQQVVRGDSAAYFCASSFPQETQYFGPGTRLLVL.

The genes are TRBV5-6 and TRBJ2-5, with 8 bases that match TRBD1. Judging by the DNA end, TRBJ2-7 fits better; the J call may be wrong. There are 13 residues in the CDR3. Germline assignment: CDR1 SGHDT and CDR2 YYEEEE. Written as DNA, the CDR3 is TGTGCCAGCAGCCAGGACAGGGCCCACGAGCAGTACTTC. As protein: CASSQDRAHEQYF.

This sequence joins TRBV6-6 and TRBJ2-7; TRBD2 matches at 7 bases. J gave up 7 bases and V 11 bases, and 14 bases lay outside the gene matches. The CDR3 is 13 amino acids. Germline V gene lookup returns CDR1 MNHNY and CDR2 SVGAGI (reference sequence). This chain's CDR3 is CASSPGGRREQYF. In DNA, the CDR3 is TGTGCCTCATCTCCGGGAGGCAGGAGAGAGCAGTACTTC.

This rearrangement joins TRBV5-1 to TRBJ2-7; 11 positions agree with TRBD2. The CDR3 is 15 amino acids. Germline V gene lookup returns CDR1 SGHRS and CDR2 YFSETQ. V lost 4 bases, J lost 0 bases, and 3 bases stayed unmatched. This CDR3 is CASSTTSGGSYEQYF. CDR3 DNA sequence: TGCGCCAGCAGCACTACTAGCGGGGGCTCCTACGAGCAGTACTTC.

This rearrangement joins TRBV5-4 to TRBJ1-4; 7 bases match TRBD1. V gave up 2 bases and J gave up 3 bases; unmatched junction bases: 7. CDR1 and CDR2 from the germline V gene are SGHNT and YYREEE (reference sequence). This CDR3 has 16 residues. The CDR3 sequence: CASSFADRAANEKLFF. The CDR3 DNA follows: TGTGCCAGCAGCTTCGCCGACAGGGCGGCTAATGAAAAACTGTTTTTT.

This chain joins TRBV6-6 and TRBJ1-2; 8 positions match TRBD1. The CDR3 consists of 14 residues. Per germline, CDR1 MNHNY and CDR2 SVGAGI (reference sequence). Trimming at V came to 7 bases and at J to 3 bases, leaving 7 bases not matched to a gene. The CDR3 reads CASTMDREDYGYTF. CDR3 bases: TGTGCCAGCACCATGGACAGGGAGGACTATGGCTACACCTTC.

This chain joins TRBV5-1 and TRBJ2-5; TRBD2 is a possible D gene (7 bases). Germline V gene lookup returns CDR1 SGHRS and CDR2 YFSETQ. Trimming shortened V by 4 bases and J by 2 bases, and 15 bases separated the two germline ends. The CDR3 runs to 15 residues. CDR3 sequence (DNA): TGCGCCAGCAGCCTCACGGGGGGCGAACAAGAGACCCAGTACTTC. Translation gives CASSLTGGEQETQYF.

This chain links TRBV20-1 with TRBJ2-7; D is uncertain. The CDR3 runs to 11 residues. In germline, CDR1 is DFQATT, CDR2 SNEGSKA (reference sequence). Trimming stripped 6 bases from V and 2 bases from J, with 8 bases between. The CDR3 protein is CSAPATYEQYF. DNA of the CDR3: TGCAGTGCCCCCGCTACCTACGAGCAGTACTTC.